This T cell receptor (beta chain) was sequenced during a study of blood T cell repertoires in COVID-19. The V and J ends lost 5 bases and 0 bases respectively, with 11 bases between them. Germline V CDR1 and CDR2: SQVTM, ANQGSEA. The CDR3 has 15 amino acids. Profiled with immunoSEQ multiplex PCR; TCRdb holds only in-frame clones, not every one. The profile shows about 390,000 clones, just under 90% of them singletons. Cohort 3 donors were reported recovered after two negative PCRs, clearance, or symptom resolution. The sequencing input was PBMCs or T cells enriched from blood (not recorded which). The sequence derives from a woman in her 50s who had recovered from COVID-19. The chain couples TRBV29-1 to TRBJ2-6; no reliable D call. DNA for the CDR3: TGCAGCGTTCATTTGTTGAGCTCTGGGGCCAACGTCCTGACTTTC. This encodes CSVHLLSSGANVLTF. Full variable domain (outside the CDR3, taken from reference TRBV29-1 and TRBJ2-6): SAVISQKPSRDICQRGTSLTIQCQVDSQVTMMFWYRQQPGQSLTLIATANQGSEATYESGFVIDKFPISRPNLTFSTLTVSNMSPEDSSIYLCSVHLLSSGANVLTFGAGSRLTVL.